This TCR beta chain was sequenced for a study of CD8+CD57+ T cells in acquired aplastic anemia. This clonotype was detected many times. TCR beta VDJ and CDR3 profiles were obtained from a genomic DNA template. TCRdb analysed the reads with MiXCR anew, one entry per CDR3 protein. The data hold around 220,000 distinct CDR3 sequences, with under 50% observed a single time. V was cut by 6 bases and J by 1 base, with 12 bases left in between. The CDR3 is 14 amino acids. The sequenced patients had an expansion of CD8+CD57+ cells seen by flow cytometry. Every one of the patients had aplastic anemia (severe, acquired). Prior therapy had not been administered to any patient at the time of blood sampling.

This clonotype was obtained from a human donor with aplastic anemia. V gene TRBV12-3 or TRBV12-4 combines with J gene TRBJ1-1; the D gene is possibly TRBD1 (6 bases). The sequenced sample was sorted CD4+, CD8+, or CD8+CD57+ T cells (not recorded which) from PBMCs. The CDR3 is CASSYQGRNTEAFF. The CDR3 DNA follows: TGTGCCAGCAGCTACCAGGGGCGGAACACTGAAGCTTTCTTT.